Below are 21 T cell receptor beta chains sequenced from a single sample in a study of blood T cell repertoires in COVID-19. TCRdb's table, derived via immunoSEQ multiplex PCR, lists solely in-frame clones and lacks some. Of about 89,000 clones listed, approximately 88% were seen once; the top ten hold 0.47%. What was sequenced was peripheral blood. All receptors derive from a man aged 60 to 75 with acute or convalescent COVID-19.

The rearrangement joins TRBV5-4 to TRBJ2-7; TRBD2 matches at 9 bases. This CDR3 is built from 14 residues. Germline CDR1 is SGHNT and CDR2 is YYREEE (reference sequence). V gave up 2 bases and J gave up 5 bases; unmatched junction bases: 5. CDR3 amino acids: CASSLAGGAHEQYF. The DNA of the CDR3 is TGTGCCAGCAGCTTAGCGGGAGGAGCCCACGAGCAGTACTTC.

This chain joins TRBV5-8 and TRBJ1-4; D perhaps matches TRBD1 (5 bases). This CDR3 contains 15 residues. Germline assignment: CDR1 SGHTS and CDR2 YDEGEE. Trimming removed 3 bases at V and 8 bases at J, with 17 bases between. The CDR3 sequence is CASSYSIDSREKLFF. As DNA, the CDR3 is TGTGCCAGCAGCTACTCTATAGACAGTCGGGAAAAACTGTTTTTT.

V is TRBV19 and J is TRBJ2-5, with unresolved D. V was trimmed by 4 bases and J by 4 bases, leaving 10 bases between them. The CDR3 is 13 residues long. CDR1 LNHDA and CDR2 SQIVND come from the germline V gene (reference sequence). The DNA for the CDR3 is TGTGCCAGTAGTACAATCACAAGAGAGACCCAGTACTTC. This codes for CASSTITRETQYF. Based on the CDR3 plus reference TRBV19 and TRBJ2-5, the full variable domain is DGGITQSPKYLFRKEGQNVTLSCEQNLNHDAMYWYRQDPGQGLRLIYYSQIVNDFQKGDIAEGYSVSREKKESFPLTVTSAQKNPTAFYLCASSTITRETQYFGPGTRLLVL.

The chain links TRBV29-1 to TRBJ1-1; no definite D call. The germline CDR1 and CDR2 sequences are SQVTM and ANQGSEA. The CDR3 is 13 amino acids. Trimming cost V 5 bases and J 3 bases, with 13 bases left between them. This chain's CDR3 is CSVKIAGDTEAFF. Written as DNA, the CDR3 is TGCAGCGTTAAAATCGCCGGGGACACTGAAGCTTTCTTT. The entire variable domain, with the rest obtained from reference TRBV29-1 and TRBJ1-1, is as follows: SAVISQKPSRDICQRGTSLTIQCQVDSQVTMMFWYRQQPGQSLTLIATANQGSEATYESGFVIDKFPISRPNLTFSTLTVSNMSPEDSSIYLCSVKIAGDTEAFFGQGTRLTVV.

The chain couples TRBV3-1 (or the pseudogene TRBV3-2) to TRBJ2-2; D is possibly TRBD2 (5 bases). The germline gives CDR1 LGHDT, CDR2 YNNKEL (reference sequence). CDR3 length: 15 residues. V lost 2 bases and J lost 0, with 7 bases in between. The CDR3 DNA sequence: TGTGCCAGCAGCCAACAGAGGGCGAACACCGGGGAGCTGTTTTTT. Translated: CASSQQRANTGELFF.

This clone was seen once. The V gene is TRBV6-5, the J gene TRBJ1-2, with D tentatively TRBD1 (5 bases). Between the trimmed V and J ends, which lost 7 bases and 5 bases, there was a span of 14 bases. Germline-derived CDR1 and CDR2 are MNHEY and SVGAGI. The CDR3 length is 13 residues. The CDR3: CASIPTATYGYTF. Here the CDR3 DNA reads TGTGCCAGCATTCCGACAGCTACTTATGGCTACACCTTC.

The chain has TRBV6-5 and TRBJ2-3; TRBD2 is a possible D gene (7 bases). Germline V lookup: CDR1 MNHEY, CDR2 SVGAGI. Deletions cut 2 bases from V and 7 bases from J, with 10 bases between. The CDR3 length is 13 residues. CDR3 DNA: TGTGCCAGCAGTTACGGGAGGGGGAATACGCAGTATTTT. This encodes CASSYGRGNTQYF.

J is TRBJ2-6 and V is TRBV30; D call uncertain. The CDR3 has 15 amino acids. Trimming left V 0 bases short and J 2 bases short, with 8 bases between. CDR1 and CDR2 (germline): GTSNPN, SVGIG (reference sequence). CDR3 protein: CAWSVKSAGANVLTF. The CDR3 DNA is TGTGCCTGGAGTGTAAAGTCGGCTGGGGCCAACGTCCTGACTTTC.

J is TRBJ2-1 and V is TRBV3-1 (or the pseudogene TRBV3-2); a weak D match, TRBD2 (6 bases). Germline CDR1 and CDR2: LGHDT and YNNKEL (reference sequence). Deletions cut 4 bases from V and 1 base from J, with 14 bases between. This CDR3 has 16 residues. The CDR3 DNA reads as TGTGCCAGCAGCCTAACGACTAGAGGGTCCTACAATGAGCAGTTCTTC. Amino acids: CASSLTTRGSYNEQFF.

The chain couples TRBV5-6 to TRBJ1-6; D is undetermined. The CDR3 has 12 residues. Trimming removed 5 bases at V and 4 bases at J, with 4 bases between. CDR1 SGHDT and CDR2 YYEEEE come from the germline V gene. CDR3 loop: CASSPYNSPLHF. The CDR3 DNA reads as TGTGCCAGCAGTCCGTATAATTCACCCCTCCACTTT. The full variable domain, in which reference TRBV5-6 and TRBJ1-6 provide the parts outside the CDR3, is DAGVTQSPTHLIKTRGQQVTLRCSPKSGHDTVSWYQQALGQGPQFIFQYYEEEERQRGNFPDRFSGHQFPNYSSELNVNALLLGDSALYLCASSPYNSPLHFGNGTRLTVT.

This clone is a singleton in its sample. V and J are TRBV20-1 and TRBJ1-3, with TRBD1 identical over 9 bases. The CDR3 is 16 amino acids. The germline V gene has CDR1 DFQATT and CDR2 SNEGSKA (reference sequence). The V gene end was trimmed by 3 bases and the J gene end by 2 bases; junction bases not matched to a gene: 8. CDR3 nucleotide sequence: TGCAGTGCTAGTATAAGGACAGGGGTGCCTGGAAACACCATATATTTT. It codes for CSASIRTGVPGNTIYF.

V is TRBV9 and J is TRBJ2-5, with TRBD1 matching 9 bases. CDR3 length: 14 residues. Per the germline V gene, CDR1 is SGDLS and CDR2 is YYNGEE. Trimming at V came to 2 bases and at J to 3 bases, leaving 2 bases not matched to a gene. CDR3 in amino acids: CASSVTGGEETQYF. CDR3 bases: TGTGCCAGCAGCGTCACAGGGGGCGAAGAGACCCAGTACTTC.

The chain links TRBV6-1 to TRBJ2-2, with D maybe TRBD2 (5 bases). The CDR3 has 17 residues. V was shortened by 3 bases and J by 2 bases, with 16 bases between the two germline ends. Per the germline V gene, CDR1 is MNHNS and CDR2 is SASEGT. DNA of the CDR3: TGTGCCAGCAGTGACCGACGGCGGCTAGCCAACACCGGGGAGCTGTTTTTT. Protein product: CASSDRRRLANTGELFF.

This clone was detected only once. The chain carries TRBV29-1 and TRBJ1-1; 8 positions agree with TRBD1. The CDR3 is 13 residues long. After removal of 7 bases from V and 6 bases from J, the junction contained 10 bases not matched to a gene. Germline assignment: CDR1 SQVTM and CDR2 ANQGSEA. The CDR3, as DNA: TGCAGCGACCGAACAGGGGGGAGTCCTGAAGCTTTCTTT. Translation gives CSDRTGGSPEAFF.

J is TRBJ2-1 and V is TRBV19; 8 positions agree with TRBD1. CDR3 size: 16 residues. Germline V gene data show CDR1 as LNHDA and CDR2 as SQIVND (reference sequence). Trimming took 5 bases from V and 7 from J; bases not matched to a gene: 13. CDR3 protein: CASSAQSGGRRNEQFF. The CDR3 DNA reads TGTGCCAGTAGTGCCCAGTCAGGGGGCAGGAGAAATGAGCAGTTCTTC.

J is TRBJ2-7 and V is TRBV7-5; no check of the table's D call, TRBD2, against the DNA was made. TRBV7-5 is a pseudogene locus. The CDR3 is 17 residues long. CDR3 coding DNA: TGTGTCAGAAGCTTATTGATAGCGGGAGGCCAAGGTTGCGAGCAGTACTTC. Encoded protein: CVRSLLIAGGQGCEQYF.

This chain uses TRBV15 with TRBJ1-1; D gene unclear. With 0 bases removed from V and 4 bases from J, the gap between germline ends came to 9 bases. Per the germline V gene, CDR1 is LNHNV and CDR2 is YYDKDF (reference sequence). There are 14 residues in the CDR3. The CDR3 reads CATSRDLSVTEAFF. CDR3 nucleotide sequence: TGTGCCACCAGCAGAGATTTGTCAGTCACTGAAGCTTTCTTT.

The rearrangement uses TRBV28 and TRBJ2-5, with 7 bases lining up with TRBD2. The CDR3 is 13 residues long. With 3 bases clipped from V and 4 bases from J, the junction kept 2 bases outside the gene matches. CDR1 MDHEN and CDR2 SYDVKM come from the germline V gene. This CDR3 reads CASSLGGVETQYF. The CDR3 DNA is TGTGCCAGCAGTTTGGGGGGGGTAGAGACCCAGTACTTC.

This chain links TRBV5-4 with TRBJ1-2; 11 bases match TRBD1. V lost 6 bases, J lost 8 bases, and 12 bases stayed unmatched. CDR1 and CDR2 from the germline V gene are SGHNT and YYREEE (reference sequence). CDR3 length: 15 amino acids. Here the CDR3 reads CASTQDRGLTKGYTF. The CDR3 coding sequence is TGTGCCAGCACCCAGGACAGGGGGCTAACAAAAGGCTACACCTTC.

The chain employs TRBV2 and TRBJ2-3; 8 nucleotides match TRBD1. After removal of 5 bases from V and 1 base from J, the junction contained 2 bases not matched to a gene. This CDR3 spans 14 amino acids. Germline assignment: CDR1 SNHLY and CDR2 FYNNEI. DNA for the CDR3: TGTGCCAGCAGTAAGGACAGGGGCACAGATACGCAGTATTTT. This translates into CASSKDRGTDTQYF.

The chain uses TRBV5-1 and TRBJ2-1; 12 nucleotides line up with TRBD1. From germline, CDR1 is SGHRS and CDR2 YFSETQ. The junction had 15 bases not matched to a gene; V was cut back by 2 bases and J by 6 bases. The CDR3 totals 19 residues. The CDR3: CASSFLSGTGGVSGNEQFF. The CDR3 region has the DNA TGCGCCAGCAGCTTTTTGAGCGGGACAGGGGGCGTCTCAGGCAATGAGCAGTTCTTC. Based on the CDR3 plus reference TRBV5-1 and TRBJ2-1, the full variable domain is KAGVTQTPRYLIKTRGQQVTLSCSPISGHRSVSWYQQTPGQGLQFLFEYFSETQRNKGNFPGRFSGRQFSNSRSEMNVSTLELGDSALYLCASSFLSGTGGVSGNEQFFGPGTRLTVL.